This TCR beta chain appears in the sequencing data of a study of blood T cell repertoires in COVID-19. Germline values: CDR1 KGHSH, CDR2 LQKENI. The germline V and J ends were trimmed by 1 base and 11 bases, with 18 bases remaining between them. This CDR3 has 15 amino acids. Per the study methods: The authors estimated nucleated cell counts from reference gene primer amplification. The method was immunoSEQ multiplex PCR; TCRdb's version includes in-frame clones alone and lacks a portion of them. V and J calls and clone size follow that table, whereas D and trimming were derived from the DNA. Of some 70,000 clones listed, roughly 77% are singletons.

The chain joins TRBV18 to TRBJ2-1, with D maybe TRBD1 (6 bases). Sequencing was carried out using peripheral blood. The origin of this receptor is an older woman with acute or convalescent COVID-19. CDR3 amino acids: CASSPRGGKGNKQFF. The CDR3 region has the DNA TGTGCCAGCTCACCACGAGGGGGTAAGGGAAATAAGCAGTTCTTC.